Following are 32 T cell receptor beta chains from one sample sequenced in a study of shared clonotypes between healthy human individuals. Assay used: immunoSEQ multiplex PCR; TCRdb lists only in-frame clones, some missing. Of around 2,000,000 clones in the sample, 85% to 95% were seen once. CD8 cells classed as naive were CD45RO-negative and positively selected for CCR7, excluding terminally differentiated effector memory CD45RA+ cells. Sample: naive CD8+ T cells from PBMCs. Receptor source: a man aged 18 to 35 in good health. Some clones in this sample may be carry-over from other donors' samples.

The chain employs TRBV7-2 and TRBJ2-3, with TRBD1 matching over 9 bases. The CDR3 runs 16 residues. CDR1 is SGHTA and CDR2 is FQGNSA in the germline V gene. The V gene end was trimmed by 6 bases and the J gene end by 0 bases; junction bases not matched to a gene: 7. The CDR3 DNA reads TGTGCCAGCAGACCCGACAGGGGGTATAGCACAGATACGCAGTATTTT. Its translation is CASRPDRGYSTDTQYF.

In the case of this clone: Other DNA sequences within the sample encode an identical CDR3. V and J are TRBV28 and TRBJ2-7; either TRBD1 or TRBD2 may fit D (6 bases each). The CDR3 runs 14 residues. CDR1 is MDHEN and CDR2 is SYDVKM in the germline V gene. The germline V and J ends were trimmed by 3 bases and 2 bases, with 11 bases remaining between them. The CDR3 DNA follows: TGTGCCAGCAGTTTGAGGGGGGCAACCTACGAGCAGTACTTC. Residues: CASSLRGATYEQYF.

V is TRBV5-1 and J is TRBJ2-3, with TRBD2 identical over 7 bases. The CDR3 has 19 amino acids. Germline lookup yields CDR1 SGHRS and CDR2 YFSETQ. The V and J ends lost 2 bases and 2 bases, in that order; junction bases with no gene match: 17. The CDR3 spells CASSLNPHSTSADTDTQYF. The CDR3 DNA follows: TGCGCCAGCAGCTTAAACCCCCACTCTACTAGCGCCGACACAGATACGCAGTATTTT. Full variable domain (outside the CDR3, taken from reference TRBV5-1 and TRBJ2-3): KAGVTQTPRYLIKTRGQQVTLSCSPISGHRSVSWYQQTPGQGLQFLFEYFSETQRNKGNFPGRFSGRQFSNSRSEMNVSTLELGDSALYLCASSLNPHSTSADTDTQYFGPGTRLTVL.

This rearrangement joins TRBV19 to TRBJ2-6, with D hard to call. Per germline, CDR1 LNHDA and CDR2 SQIVND (reference sequence). V was shortened by 1 base and J by 1 base, with 2 bases between the two germline ends. There are 14 residues in the CDR3. CDR3 nucleotides: TGTGCCAGTAGTATAGGATCTGGGGCCAACGTCCTGACTTTC. Translated, it gives CASSIGSGANVLTF.

The chain uses TRBV28 and TRBJ2-5, with 9 bases aligning to TRBD1. The J call may be incorrect, as the DNA end agrees better with TRBJ2-7. The germline gives CDR1 MDHEN, CDR2 SYDVKM. The CDR3 contains 15 residues. The CDR3 loop is CASSSSVDRGYEQYF. As DNA, the CDR3 is TGTGCCAGCAGTTCATCCGTGGACAGGGGCTACGAGCAGTACTTC.

V gene TRBV5-6 combines with J gene TRBJ1-1, with D hard to call. Germline values: CDR1 SGHDT, CDR2 YYEEEE. The length of the CDR3 is 17 residues. Trimming removed 4 bases from V and 3 bases from J, with 22 bases in between. Here the CDR3 reads CASSLQRDARPYTEAFF. The CDR3 DNA is TGTGCCAGCAGCCTGCAAAGAGATGCTCGCCCTTACACTGAAGCTTTCTTT. Variable domain in full (rest from reference TRBV5-6 and TRBJ1-1): DAGVTQSPTHLIKTRGQQVTLRCSPKSGHDTVSWYQQALGQGPQFIFQYYEEEERQRGNFPDRFSGHQFPNYSSELNVNALLLGDSALYLCASSLQRDARPYTEAFFGQGTRLTVV.

The sample holds a few counts of this clone. CDR3 sequence: CASRTQGPWQPQHF. The CDR3, as DNA: TGTGCCAGCAGGACACAGGGACCGTGGCAGCCCCAGCATTTT. The chain employs TRBV28 and TRBJ1-5; possible D gene TRBD1, 6 bases. The CDR3 runs 14 residues. Trimming took off 6 bases at V and 7 bases at J, with 16 bases between the two ends. Germline V gene lookup returns CDR1 MDHEN and CDR2 SYDVKM.

This chain uses TRBV27 with TRBJ2-5; no firm D call. The ends were cut back, 0 bases at V and 5 bases at J, with 13 bases in the middle. The germline CDR1 and CDR2 sequences are MNHEY and SMNVEV (reference sequence). This CDR3 has 15 amino acids. CDR3 nucleotide sequence: TGTGCCAGCAGTTTATCGCGGAGACCAGCGGAGACCCAGTACTTC. This codes for CASSLSRRPAETQYF.

The chain joins TRBV11-2 to TRBJ1-1; tentative D call: TRBD1 (5 bases). The CDR3 runs 16 residues. Germline V gives CDR1 SGHAT, CDR2 FQNNGV. V dropped 4 bases and J dropped 7 bases, with 22 bases sitting between them. The CDR3 is CASSYGRGVVAREAFF. The CDR3 region has the DNA TGTGCCAGCAGCTACGGGAGGGGTGTGGTCGCTCGTGAAGCTTTCTTT.

V gene TRBV4-1 combines with J gene TRBJ2-7; 11 positions match TRBD2. From germline, CDR1 is MGHRA and CDR2 YSYEKL. The CDR3 extends over 17 amino acids. V was pared by 1 base and J by 2 bases, with 7 bases of the junction left unmatched. CDR3 region: CASSQGASGRTAYEQYF. The DNA of the CDR3 is TGCGCCAGCAGCCAAGGGGCTAGCGGGAGGACCGCCTACGAGCAGTACTTC.

This rearrangement joins TRBV7-6 to TRBJ2-1, with D perhaps TRBD1 (7 bases). V lost 4 bases and J lost 5, with 21 bases in between. CDR3 length equals 17 residues. CDR1 and CDR2 from the germline V gene are SGHVS and FNYEAQ. CDR3 DNA: TGTGCCAGCAGCTCAGGCTGGGCAGGGGGGCCTAACAATGAGCAGTTCTTC. Translation gives CASSSGWAGGPNNEQFF.

In DNA, the CDR3 is TGTGCCAGCAGTTTTTCCGGGTATGGCTATGGCTACACCTTC. Encoded protein: CASSFSGYGYGYTF. The J gene is TRBJ1-2, the V gene TRBV27; D is unresolved. This CDR3 has 14 residues. The V gene's germline CDR1 is MNHEY and CDR2 SMNVEV (reference sequence). With 3 bases removed from V and 4 bases from J, the gap between germline ends came to 12 bases.

The rearrangement joins TRBV27 to TRBJ1-2, with D possibly being TRBD1 (5 bases). Germline V gene lookup returns CDR1 MNHEY and CDR2 SMNVEV (reference sequence). The V gene lost 5 bases and the J gene lost 8 bases, with 15 bases spanning the gap. The CDR3 contains 13 residues. As DNA, the CDR3 is TGTGCCAGCAGTGGAGGAGGGGCACGAGGCTACACCTTC. Residues: CASSGGGARGYTF.

The gene calls are TRBV27 and TRBJ2-7; D is tentatively TRBD1 or TRBD2 (5 bases each). Looked up from germline, CDR1 is MNHEY and CDR2 is SMNVEV (reference sequence). CDR3 length: 15 residues. Trimming pared 3 bases from V and 4 bases from J, leaving 16 bases between. CDR3 amino acids: CASSLRGPVDYEQYF. The CDR3 nucleotides are TGTGCCAGCAGTTTGAGGGGACCGGTCGATTACGAGCAGTACTTC.

As regards this clone: At one boundary the junction diverges from the germline segment, which might be a read error. The chain combines TRBV7-3 with TRBJ2-5; a possible D gene is TRBD1 (6 bases). The better agreement between TRBJ2-7 and the DNA end casts doubt on the J call. Per germline, CDR1 SGHTA and CDR2 FQGTGA. The CDR3 spans 13 residues. This CDR3 reads CASGPGASHEQYF. The CDR3 nucleotides read TGTGCCAGCGGGCCAGGGGCCTCCCACGAGCAGTACTTC.

The count of this clone is one. The rearrangement uses TRBV27 and TRBJ2-5; the D call may be TRBD1 or TRBD2 (6 bases each). This CDR3 region has 13 residues. Germline V gene data show CDR1 as MNHEY and CDR2 as SMNVEV (reference sequence). V was shortened by 5 bases and J by 5 bases, with 12 bases between the two germline ends. The CDR3 DNA reads as TGTGCCAGCAGTACGAGGGGGGAGGAGACCCAGTACTTC. It specifies CASSTRGEETQYF.

The chain has TRBV28 and TRBJ2-1; unclear D gene. V was shortened by 3 bases and J by 12 bases, with 9 bases between the two germline ends. In germline, CDR1 is MDHEN, CDR2 SYDVKM. The CDR3 consists of 11 residues. The CDR3 DNA is TGTGCCAGCAGTTTTTGGAGTGGGCAGTTCTTC. This codes for CASSFWSGQFF.

The V gene is TRBV10-2, the J gene TRBJ1-5, with D possibly TRBD1 on 6 matching bases. CDR3 length: 15 residues. Trimming took 2 bases from V and 7 from J, leaving 15 bases between them. Looked up from germline, CDR1 is WSHSY and CDR2 is SAAADI. The CDR3 nucleotides are TGCGCCAGCAGTGAGCCTGGCAGGGGAGGCCAGCCCCAGCATTTT. Protein product: CASSEPGRGGQPQHF.

The DNA for the CDR3 is TGTGCCATCAGGCCCCAACTCAGACAGAAAACCACCGGGGAGCTGTTTTTT. Translated: CAIRPQLRQKTTGELFF. The chain uses TRBV10-3 and TRBJ2-2; the D gene is possibly TRBD1 (5 bases). This CDR3 has 17 amino acids. Germline CDR1 and CDR2: ENHRY and SYGVKD. Trimming left V 6 bases short and J 4 bases short, with 21 bases between.

The rearrangement uses TRBV6-1 and TRBJ2-7, with unresolved D. This CDR3 has 15 amino acids. The germline CDR1 and CDR2 sequences are MNHNS and SASEGT. The germline V and J ends were trimmed by 2 bases and 3 bases, with 14 bases remaining between them. The CDR3 region has the DNA TGTGCCAGCAGTGAATTGTGGGCGGAAAACTACGAGCAGTACTTC. It translates to CASSELWAENYEQYF.

This clone occurred once. Additional DNA sequences in this sample encode the identical CDR3. The genes are TRBV28 and TRBJ1-2; 7 bases match TRBD1. Looked up from germline, CDR1 is MDHEN and CDR2 is SYDVKM. V lost 3 bases to trimming and J lost 2 bases; unmatched junction nucleotides: 3. This CDR3 is 14 amino acids long. The CDR3 is CASSFGTDNYGYTF. For the CDR3, the DNA is TGTGCCAGCAGTTTTGGGACAGACAACTATGGCTACACCTTC.

The chain links TRBV30 to TRBJ1-5, with a weak D call TRBD1 (6 bases). Per the germline V gene, CDR1 is GTSNPN and CDR2 is SVGIG (reference sequence). The CDR3 covers 14 residues. V lost 3 bases and J lost 3, with 12 bases in between. CDR3 coding DNA: TGTGCCTGGAGGAACAGGGTCCACAATCAGCCCCAGCATTTT. Translating gives CAWRNRVHNQPQHF. The full variable domain, completed using reference TRBV30 and TRBJ1-5, is SQTIHQWPATLVQPVGSPLSLECTVEGTSNPNLYWYRQAAGRGLQLLFYSVGIGQISSEVPQNLSASRPQDRQFILSSKKLLLSDSGFYLCAWRNRVHNQPQHFGDGTRLSIL.

This chain uses TRBV9 with TRBJ1-1; tentatively, D is TRBD1 (5 bases). Germline V CDR1 and CDR2: SGDLS, YYNGEE. Trimming stripped 4 bases from V and 5 bases from J, with 18 bases between. This CDR3 contains 15 residues. The CDR3 sequence is CASSMYGTEGTEAFF. For the CDR3, the DNA is TGTGCCAGCAGCATGTACGGGACGGAAGGGACTGAAGCTTTCTTT.

In DNA form, the CDR3 reads TGCGCCAGCAGCCACGTTGGAGCCCCACCACCCGTAGCCAAAAACATTCAGTACTTC. It encodes CASSHVGAPPPVAKNIQYF. The chain recombines TRBV4-1 with TRBJ2-4; D not certain. The germline CDR1 and CDR2 sequences are MGHRA and YSYEKL. The CDR3 runs 19 residues. V was clipped by 3 bases and J by 0 bases, with 21 bases between them.

V usage is TRBV5-1 and J usage is TRBJ1-1, with 7 bases that match TRBD1. The V and J ends lost 0 bases and 8 bases, in that order; junction bases with no gene match: 16. CDR3 size: 17 residues. The V gene's germline CDR1 is SGHRS and CDR2 YFSETQ. The CDR3 protein is CASSLDMGGSGGKEAFF. The DNA for the CDR3 is TGCGCCAGCAGCTTGGATATGGGAGGGTCAGGGGGAAAGGAAGCTTTCTTT.

The CDR3 here is CASSSRTFSYEQYF. Here the CDR3 DNA reads TGTGCCAGTAGTAGCCGGACTTTTTCCTACGAGCAGTACTTC. This sequence joins TRBV19 and TRBJ2-7; tentative D call: TRBD2 (5 bases). Per the germline V gene, CDR1 is LNHDA and CDR2 is SQIVND (reference sequence). The CDR3 extends over 14 amino acids. Trimming shortened V by 4 bases and J by 1 base, and 11 bases separated the two germline ends.

The J gene is TRBJ2-7, the V gene TRBV21-1; the table assigns TRBD1, which was not confirmed against the DNA. TRBV21-1 corresponds to a pseudogene. This CDR3 has 15 residues. The CDR3 is CASNPTGGASYEQYF. CDR3 DNA: TGTGCCAGCAACCCGACAGGGGGGGCATCCTACGAGCAGTACTTC.

Concerning this clone itself: Other DNA sequences of this sample code for an identical CDR3. J is TRBJ2-7 and V is TRBV28, with 9 nucleotides matching TRBD1. Germline-derived CDR1 and CDR2 are MDHEN and SYDVKM. V lost 6 bases to trimming and J lost 2 bases; unmatched junction nucleotides: 5. This CDR3 is built from 14 residues. This chain's CDR3 is CASREGQGPYEQYF. The CDR3 coding sequence is TGTGCCAGCAGGGAGGGACAGGGACCCTACGAGCAGTACTTC.

The CDR3: CAAKEQSNTEAFF. The CDR3 region has the DNA TGTGCCGCCAAGGAACAGTCGAACACTGAAGCTTTCTTT. This rearrangement joins TRBV10-3 to TRBJ1-1; the D is unclear. There are 13 residues in the CDR3. Trimming removed 11 bases from V and 1 base from J, with 14 bases in between. The V gene's germline CDR1 is ENHRY and CDR2 SYGVKD.

The chain carries TRBV5-6 and TRBJ1-2; a possible D gene is TRBD1 (5 bases). Between the trimmed V and J ends, which lost 3 bases and 4 bases, there was a span of 19 bases. Germline lookup yields CDR1 SGHDT and CDR2 YYEEEE. This CDR3 spans 16 amino acids. DNA of the CDR3: TGTGCCAGCAGCTCGCCGGCCAGGGAGCGGGTCTATGGCTACACCTTC. Translation: CASSSPARERVYGYTF.

V and J are TRBV7-8 and TRBJ1-4, with D perhaps matching TRBD1 (5 bases). V lost 5 bases to trimming and J lost 10 bases, with 20 bases between them. CDR1 and CDR2 (germline): SGHVS, FQNEAQ. The CDR3 covers 15 residues. The CDR3 region has the DNA TGTGCCAGCAGCGCATTCCGGGACTCCGATGGAAAACTGTTTTTT. Residues: CASSAFRDSDGKLFF.

With regard to this clone: The sample contains more than one DNA sequence encoding this CDR3. This rearrangement joins TRBV5-1 to TRBJ2-3; no reliable D call. The V end lost 2 bases, the J end lost 0 bases, and 7 bases lay between the germline ends. This CDR3 has 14 amino acids. The germline gives CDR1 SGHRS, CDR2 YFSETQ. This chain's CDR3 is CASSLSRSTDTQYF. CDR3 nucleotides: TGCGCCAGCAGCTTATCAAGGAGCACAGATACGCAGTATTTT.